The following is a T cell receptor beta chain sequence with its context. These data are taken from a study of blood T cell repertoires in COVID-19. Study-level background: Acute and convalescent COVID-19 samples came from the United States, Italy and Spain. T cells, B-cell-depleted T cells, or PBMCs provided the cDNA or gDNA that served as material.

Per the germline V gene, CDR1 is SEHNR and CDR2 is FQNEAQ (reference sequence). V was shortened by 1 base and J by 10 bases, with 17 bases between the two germline ends. The CDR3 is 15 amino acids. Methods used by the authors: Nucleated cell number was recorded as an estimate derived from reference gene primer amplification. Measured with immunoSEQ multiplex PCR; TCRdb has only the in-frame clones, and not every one. For V, J and clone size, that table is used; D and trimming come from the DNA. The sample holds approximately 200,000 clones, around 90% seen once. The chain links TRBV7-9 to TRBJ2-1, with D perhaps TRBD1 (5 bases). The sample taken for sequencing was peripheral blood. The receptor's source is a man between 65 and 85 years old with acute or convalescent COVID-19. The CDR3 sequence: CASSLGGHLEMEQFF. In nucleotides, the CDR3 is TGTGCCAGCAGCTTAGGTGGACACCTCGAGATGGAGCAGTTCTTC.